Here is one T cell receptor beta chain with its context. The CDR3 spans 14 residues. The germline V gene has CDR1 SGHRS and CDR2 YFSETQ. V lost 7 bases to trimming and J lost 4 bases; unmatched junction nucleotides: 9. The assay was immunoSEQ multiplex PCR, and TCRdb's table has in-frame clones only and misses some. This table has approximately 160,000 clones, 80% appearing once. The data were obtained in a study of blood T cell repertoires in COVID-19. The sequenced sample was PBMCs or T cells enriched from blood (not recorded which). The chain uses TRBV5-1 and TRBJ2-3, with 7 positions matching TRBD2. This TCR was sampled from a man in his forties or fifties who had recovered from COVID-19. The CDR3 sequence is CASLSGGGADTQYF. CDR3 sequence (DNA): TGCGCCAGCCTGTCGGGGGGTGGTGCAGATACGCAGTATTTT. Full variable domain (rest looked up from reference TRBV5-1 and TRBJ2-3): KAGVTQTPRYLIKTRGQQVTLSCSPISGHRSVSWYQQTPGQGLQFLFEYFSETQRNKGNFPGRFSGRQFSNSRSEMNVSTLELGDSALYLCASLSGGGADTQYFGPGTRLTVL.